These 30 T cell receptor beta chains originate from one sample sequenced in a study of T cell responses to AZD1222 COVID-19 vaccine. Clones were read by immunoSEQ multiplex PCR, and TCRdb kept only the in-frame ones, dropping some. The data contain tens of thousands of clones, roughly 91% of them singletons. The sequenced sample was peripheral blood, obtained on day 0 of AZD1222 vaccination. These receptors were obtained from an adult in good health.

The CDR3 nucleotides read TGTGCCAGCAGCCAAGGGACTAGCGGGGGGTTTGGCGAGCAGTTCTTC. Amino acids: CASSQGTSGGFGEQFF. The V call is TRBV3-1 (or the pseudogene TRBV3-2), the J call TRBJ2-1; TRBD2 matches 14 bases. The V segment lost 1 base and the J segment 10 bases; nucleotides outside the gene matches: 6. The length of the CDR3 is 16 residues. From germline, CDR1 is LGHDT and CDR2 YNNKEL (reference sequence).

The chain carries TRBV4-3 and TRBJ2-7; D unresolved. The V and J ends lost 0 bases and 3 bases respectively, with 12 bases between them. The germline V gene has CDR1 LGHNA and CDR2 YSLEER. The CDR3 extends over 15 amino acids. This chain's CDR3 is CASSQDRGSFYEQYF. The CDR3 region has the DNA TGCGCCAGCAGCCAAGATCGAGGCAGCTTCTACGAGCAGTACTTC.

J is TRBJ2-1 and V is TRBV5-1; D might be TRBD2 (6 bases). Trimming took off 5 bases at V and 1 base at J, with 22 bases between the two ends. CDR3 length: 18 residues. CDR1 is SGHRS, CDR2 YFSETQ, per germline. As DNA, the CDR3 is TGCGCCAGCAGACCGAATGGTCCTAGCGCACAATCCTACAATGAGCAGTTCTTC. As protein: CASRPNGPSAQSYNEQFF.

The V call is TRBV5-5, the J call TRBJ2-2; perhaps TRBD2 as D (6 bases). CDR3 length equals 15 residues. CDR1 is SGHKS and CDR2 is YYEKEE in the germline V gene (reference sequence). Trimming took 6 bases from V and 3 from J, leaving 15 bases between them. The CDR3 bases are TGTGCCAGCACTCCCGGGAGCTTAGACACCGGGGAGCTGTTTTTT. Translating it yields CASTPGSLDTGELFF. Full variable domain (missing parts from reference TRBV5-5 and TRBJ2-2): DAGVTQSPTHLIKTRGQQVTLRCSPISGHKSVSWYQQVLGQGPQFIFQYYEKEERGRGNFPDRFSARQFPNYSSELNVNALLLGDSALYLCASTPGSLDTGELFFGEGSRLTVL.

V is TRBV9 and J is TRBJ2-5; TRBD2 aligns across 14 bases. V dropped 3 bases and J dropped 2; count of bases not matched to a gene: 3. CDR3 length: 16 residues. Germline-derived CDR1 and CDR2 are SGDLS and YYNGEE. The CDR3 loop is CASSEGLAGGQETQYF. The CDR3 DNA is TGTGCCAGCAGCGAAGGACTAGCGGGGGGACAAGAGACCCAGTACTTC.

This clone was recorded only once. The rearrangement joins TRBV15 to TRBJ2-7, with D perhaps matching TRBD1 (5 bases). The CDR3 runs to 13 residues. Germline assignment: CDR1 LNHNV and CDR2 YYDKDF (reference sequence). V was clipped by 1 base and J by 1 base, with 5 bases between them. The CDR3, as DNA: TGTGCCACCAGCAGAGCAGGGTCCTACGAGCAGTACTTC. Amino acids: CATSRAGSYEQYF.

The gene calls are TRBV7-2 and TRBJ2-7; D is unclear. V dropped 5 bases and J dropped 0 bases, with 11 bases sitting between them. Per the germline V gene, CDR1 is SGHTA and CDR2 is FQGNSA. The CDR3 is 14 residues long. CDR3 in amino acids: CASSPIHSSYEQYF. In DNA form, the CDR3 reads TGTGCCAGCAGCCCAATCCACAGCTCCTACGAGCAGTACTTC.

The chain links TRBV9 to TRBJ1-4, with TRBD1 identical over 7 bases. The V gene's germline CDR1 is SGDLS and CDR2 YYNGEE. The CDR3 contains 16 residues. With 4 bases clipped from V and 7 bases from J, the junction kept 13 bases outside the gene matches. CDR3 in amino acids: CASSPNPGGVGEKLFF. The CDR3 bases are TGTGCCAGCAGCCCCAACCCAGGGGGGGTGGGTGAAAAACTGTTTTTT.

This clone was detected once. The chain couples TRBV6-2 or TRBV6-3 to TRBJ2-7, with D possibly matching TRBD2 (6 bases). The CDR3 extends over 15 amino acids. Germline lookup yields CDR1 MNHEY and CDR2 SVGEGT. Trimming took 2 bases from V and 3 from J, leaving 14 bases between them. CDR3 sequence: CASSYELAEVYEQYF. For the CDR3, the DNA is TGTGCCAGCAGTTACGAGTTAGCGGAGGTCTACGAGCAGTACTTC.

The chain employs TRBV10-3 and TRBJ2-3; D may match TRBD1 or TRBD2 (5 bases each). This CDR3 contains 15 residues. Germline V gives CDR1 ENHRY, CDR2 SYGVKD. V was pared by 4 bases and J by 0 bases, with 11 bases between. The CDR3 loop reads CAISGRDESTDTQYF. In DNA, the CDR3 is TGTGCCATCAGTGGCCGGGACGAAAGCACAGATACGCAGTATTTT.

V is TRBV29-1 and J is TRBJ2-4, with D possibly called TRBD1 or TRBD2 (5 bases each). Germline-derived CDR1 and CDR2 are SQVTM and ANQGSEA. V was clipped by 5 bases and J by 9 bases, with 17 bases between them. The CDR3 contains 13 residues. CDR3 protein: CSVNKEGTGIQYF. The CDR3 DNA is TGCAGCGTTAATAAGGAAGGGACGGGCATTCAGTACTTC. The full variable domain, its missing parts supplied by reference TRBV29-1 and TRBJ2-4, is SAVISQKPSRDICQRGTSLTIQCQVDSQVTMMFWYRQQPGQSLTLIATANQGSEATYESGFVIDKFPISRPNLTFSTLTVSNMSPEDSSIYLCSVNKEGTGIQYFGAGTRLSVL.

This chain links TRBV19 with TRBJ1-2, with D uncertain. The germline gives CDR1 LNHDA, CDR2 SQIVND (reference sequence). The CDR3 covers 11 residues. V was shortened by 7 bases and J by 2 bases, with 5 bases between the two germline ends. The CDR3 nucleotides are TGTGCCAGTAAGGAGAACTATGGCTACACCTTC. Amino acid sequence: CASKENYGYTF.

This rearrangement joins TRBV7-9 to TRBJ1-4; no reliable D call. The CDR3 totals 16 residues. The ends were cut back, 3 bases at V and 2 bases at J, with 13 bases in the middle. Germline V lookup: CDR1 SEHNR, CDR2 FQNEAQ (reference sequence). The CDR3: CASSLRGLGTNEKLFF. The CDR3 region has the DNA TGTGCCAGCAGCTTGCGTGGGTTAGGCACTAATGAAAAACTGTTTTTT.

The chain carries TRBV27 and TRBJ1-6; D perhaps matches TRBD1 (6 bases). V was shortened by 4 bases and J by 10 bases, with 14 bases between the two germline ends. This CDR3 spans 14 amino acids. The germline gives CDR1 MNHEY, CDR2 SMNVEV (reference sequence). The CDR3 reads CASSSQGWQSPLHF. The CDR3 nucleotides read TGTGCCAGCAGTTCACAGGGATGGCAATCACCCCTCCACTTT.

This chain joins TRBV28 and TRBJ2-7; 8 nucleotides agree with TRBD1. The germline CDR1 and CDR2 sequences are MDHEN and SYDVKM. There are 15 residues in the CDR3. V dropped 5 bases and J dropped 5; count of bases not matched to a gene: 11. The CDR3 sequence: CASSIKTGVGDEQYF. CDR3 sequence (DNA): TGTGCCAGCAGTATAAAGACAGGGGTTGGCGACGAGCAGTACTTC. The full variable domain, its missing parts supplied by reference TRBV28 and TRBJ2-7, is DVKVTQSSRYLVKRTGEKVFLECVQDMDHENMFWYRQDPGLGLRLIYFSYDVKMKEKGDIPEGYSVSREKKERFSLILESASTNQTSMYLCASSIKTGVGDEQYFGPGTRLTVT.

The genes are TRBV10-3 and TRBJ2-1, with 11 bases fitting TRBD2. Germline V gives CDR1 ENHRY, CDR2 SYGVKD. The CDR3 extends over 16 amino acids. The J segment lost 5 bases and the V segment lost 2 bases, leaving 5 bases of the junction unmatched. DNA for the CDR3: TGTGCCATCAGTGAGACTATAGCGGGGGGGAACAATGAGCAGTTCTTC. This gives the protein CAISETIAGGNNEQFF.

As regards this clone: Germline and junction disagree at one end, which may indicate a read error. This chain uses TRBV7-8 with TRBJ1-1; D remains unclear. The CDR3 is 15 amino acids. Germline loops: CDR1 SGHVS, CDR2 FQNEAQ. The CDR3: CASSLARGRNPEAFF. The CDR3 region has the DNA TGTGCCAGCAGCTTAGCGCGAGGTCGGAACCCTGAAGCTTTCTTT.

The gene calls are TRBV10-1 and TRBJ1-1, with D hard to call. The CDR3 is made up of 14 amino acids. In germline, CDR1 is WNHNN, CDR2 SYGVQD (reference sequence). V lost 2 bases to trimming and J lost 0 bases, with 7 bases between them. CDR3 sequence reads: CASSEGPLNTEAFF. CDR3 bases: TGCGCCAGCAGTGAGGGCCCATTGAACACTGAAGCTTTCTTT.

The CDR3 here is CASSFGTLGNEQFF. CDR3 sequence (DNA): TGTGCCAGCAGCTTCGGGACGCTCGGAAACGAGCAGTTCTTC. V gene TRBV11-3 combines with J gene TRBJ2-1, with D possibly called TRBD1 or TRBD2 (5 bases each). Per germline, CDR1 SGHNT and CDR2 YENEEA. CDR3 length equals 14 residues. Between the trimmed V and J ends, which lost 3 bases and 10 bases, there was a span of 16 bases.

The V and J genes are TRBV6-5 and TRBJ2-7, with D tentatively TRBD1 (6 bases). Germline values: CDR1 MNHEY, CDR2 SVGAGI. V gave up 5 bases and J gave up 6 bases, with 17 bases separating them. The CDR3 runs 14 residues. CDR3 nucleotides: TGTGCCAGCAGTCCATCAATACAGGGCTCCGAGCAGTACTTC. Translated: CASSPSIQGSEQYF.

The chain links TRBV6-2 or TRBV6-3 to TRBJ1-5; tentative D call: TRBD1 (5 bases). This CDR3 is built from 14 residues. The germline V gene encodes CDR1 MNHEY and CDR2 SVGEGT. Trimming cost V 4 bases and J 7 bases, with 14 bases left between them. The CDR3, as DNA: TGTGCCAGCAGTTCTTGGGGGAATGAACAGCCCCAGCATTTT. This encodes CASSSWGNEQPQHF.

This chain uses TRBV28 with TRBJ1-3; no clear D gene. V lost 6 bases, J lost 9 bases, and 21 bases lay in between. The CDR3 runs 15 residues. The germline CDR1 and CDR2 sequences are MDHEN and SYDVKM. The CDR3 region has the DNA TGTGCCAGCAGCAGCGGTTCGGAGACCTGGTCCACCATATATTTT. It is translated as CASSSGSETWSTIYF.

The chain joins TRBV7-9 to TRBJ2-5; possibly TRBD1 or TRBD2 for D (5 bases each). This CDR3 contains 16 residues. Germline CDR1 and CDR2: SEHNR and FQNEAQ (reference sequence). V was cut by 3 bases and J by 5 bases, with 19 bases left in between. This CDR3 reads CASSFRRGWSGETQYF. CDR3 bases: TGTGCCAGCAGCTTCCGTCGAGGGTGGTCAGGGGAGACCCAGTACTTC.

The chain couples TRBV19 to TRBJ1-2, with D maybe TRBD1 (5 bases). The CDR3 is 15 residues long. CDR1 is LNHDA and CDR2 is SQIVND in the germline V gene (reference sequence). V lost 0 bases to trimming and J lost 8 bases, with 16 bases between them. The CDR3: CASSIDGTFNGGYTF. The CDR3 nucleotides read TGTGCCAGTAGTATAGACGGGACCTTCAATGGGGGCTACACCTTC.

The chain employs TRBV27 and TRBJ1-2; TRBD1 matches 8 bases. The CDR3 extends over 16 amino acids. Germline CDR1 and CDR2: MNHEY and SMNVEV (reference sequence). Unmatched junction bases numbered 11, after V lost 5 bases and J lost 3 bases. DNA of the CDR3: TGTGCCAGCAGTCCCGGGACAGGAAGTTCGGACTATGGCTACACCTTC. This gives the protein CASSPGTGSSDYGYTF.

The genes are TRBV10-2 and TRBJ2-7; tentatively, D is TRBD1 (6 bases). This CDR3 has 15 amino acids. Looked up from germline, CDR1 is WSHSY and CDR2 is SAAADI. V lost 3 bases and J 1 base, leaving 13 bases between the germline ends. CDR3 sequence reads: CASSDVTGWSYEQYF. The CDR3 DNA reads TGCGCCAGCAGTGATGTAACAGGGTGGTCCTACGAGCAGTACTTC.

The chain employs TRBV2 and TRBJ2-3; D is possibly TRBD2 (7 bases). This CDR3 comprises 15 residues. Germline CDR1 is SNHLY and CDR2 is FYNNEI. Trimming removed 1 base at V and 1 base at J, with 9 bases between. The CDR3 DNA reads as TGTGCCAGCAGTGAAGTGGGGGGGCGCACAGATACGCAGTATTTT. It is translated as CASSEVGGRTDTQYF.

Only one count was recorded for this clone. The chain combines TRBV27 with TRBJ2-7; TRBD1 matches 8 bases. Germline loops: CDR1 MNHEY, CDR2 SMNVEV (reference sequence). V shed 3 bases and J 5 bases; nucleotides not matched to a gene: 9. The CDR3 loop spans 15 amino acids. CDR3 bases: TGTGCCAGCAGTTTTCAGGGGGCCCCGGAAGACGAGCAGTACTTC. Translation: CASSFQGAPEDEQYF.

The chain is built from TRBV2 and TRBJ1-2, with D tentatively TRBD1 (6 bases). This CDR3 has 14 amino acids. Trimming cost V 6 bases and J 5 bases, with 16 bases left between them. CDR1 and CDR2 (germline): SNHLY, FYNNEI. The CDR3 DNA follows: TGTGCCAGCAGGCGTTGGGGGCGCGAATATGGCTACACCTTC. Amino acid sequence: CASRRWGREYGYTF.

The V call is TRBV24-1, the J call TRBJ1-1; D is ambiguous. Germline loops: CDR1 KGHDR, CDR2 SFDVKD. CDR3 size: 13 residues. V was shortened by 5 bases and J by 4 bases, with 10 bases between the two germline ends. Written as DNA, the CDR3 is TGTGCCACCAGTGCAAGGTCAAGCACTGAAGCTTTCTTT. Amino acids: CATSARSSTEAFF.